Listed here is a single T cell receptor beta chain. Its target is not known. The sample originates from a study of blood T cells in healthy people across ages. General observations from the study: It was found that TCR beta diversity correlated strongly with the percentage of naive T cells.

The use of a sample-barcoded 5' primer and a J-beta primer mix characterized a second PCR of about 7 to 12 cycles. A single record per CDR3 protein comes from TCRdb applying MiXCR to the 5' RACE reads. The top ten clones hold less than 0.75% of a sample with more than 1,000,000 distinct CDR3 sequences, almost 25% of them seen once. These data also featured in a second study, about T cells of mothers and their children.

This sequence was found in a girl aged 2 to 9 in good health. Material: blood.

The CDR3 is CASSPQGVTYEQYF. CDR3 bases: TGTGCCAGCAGCCCCCAAGGGGTGACCTACGAGCAGTACTTC. The V call is TRBV9, the J call TRBJ2-5; D perhaps matches TRBD1 (5 bases). TRBJ2-7 matches the DNA end more closely, so the J call is doubtful. This CDR3 is built from 14 residues. CDR1 and CDR2 from the germline V gene are SGDLS and YYNGEE.